These 5 T cell receptor beta chains share one sample of origin, sequenced in a study of T-cell memory formation after mild COVID-19. Each CDR3 protein gets one entry after TCRdb re-called the 5' RACE reads with MiXCR. The sample yields about 260,000 distinct CDR3 sequences, roughly 17% seen once. Sequenced material: PBMCs or a T cell subset sorted from them (not recorded which). These receptors were taken from a young man who had mild COVID-19 (a few samples of this study predate the infection). Cell type and time point are not known.

The rearrangement joins TRBV12-3 or TRBV12-4 to TRBJ2-5; perhaps D is TRBD1 or TRBD2 (6 bases each). Trimming pared 6 bases from V and 2 bases from J, leaving 19 bases between. The CDR3 length is 16 residues. The CDR3 sequence: CASSPVSGAGQETQYF. CDR3 DNA: TGTGCCAGCAGCCCAGTGTCGGGGGCCGGACAAGAGACCCAGTACTTC.

This clonotype was counted only a few times. This chain connects TRBV7-2 to TRBJ2-7; D is unresolved. Germline CDR1 SGHTA, CDR2 FQGNSA. CDR3 length equals 11 residues. V was pared by 1 base and J by 5 bases, with 3 bases between. CDR3 coding DNA: TGTGCCAGCAGCTTAGGGGACGAGCAGTACGTC. Translating it yields CASSLGDEQYV.

In its sample, this clonotype was seen a few times. The chain employs TRBV3-1 and TRBJ2-7; 11 nucleotides match TRBD2. This CDR3 has 15 residues. V lost 1 base, J lost 2 bases, and 1 base stayed unmatched. Germline CDR1 LGHDT, CDR2 YNNKEL (reference sequence). Written as DNA, the CDR3 is TGTGCCAGCAGCCAAGTAGCGGGGGGGACCTACGAGCAGTACTTC. Its protein product is CASSQVAGGTYEQYF.

In its sample, this clonotype was seen a few times. The chain has TRBV4-3 and TRBJ2-3; D is possibly TRBD2 (6 bases). Per germline, CDR1 LGHNA and CDR2 YSLEER. This CDR3 contains 17 residues. Trimming left V 2 bases short and J 4 bases short, with 19 bases between. This CDR3 reads CASSQLTTDREPDTQYF. The CDR3 DNA is TGCGCCAGCAGCCAATTGACCACGGACCGGGAGCCAGATACGCAGTATTTT.

The table lists this clonotype with many counts. The J gene is TRBJ1-1, the V gene TRBV7-8; D is unclear. The germline V gene has CDR1 SGHVS and CDR2 FQNEAQ. The V gene lost 3 bases and the J gene lost 5 bases, with 7 bases spanning the gap. This CDR3 has 12 residues. CDR3 bases: TGTGCCAGCAGCTTGACGGGGACTGAAGCTTTCTTT. Protein: CASSLTGTEAFF.